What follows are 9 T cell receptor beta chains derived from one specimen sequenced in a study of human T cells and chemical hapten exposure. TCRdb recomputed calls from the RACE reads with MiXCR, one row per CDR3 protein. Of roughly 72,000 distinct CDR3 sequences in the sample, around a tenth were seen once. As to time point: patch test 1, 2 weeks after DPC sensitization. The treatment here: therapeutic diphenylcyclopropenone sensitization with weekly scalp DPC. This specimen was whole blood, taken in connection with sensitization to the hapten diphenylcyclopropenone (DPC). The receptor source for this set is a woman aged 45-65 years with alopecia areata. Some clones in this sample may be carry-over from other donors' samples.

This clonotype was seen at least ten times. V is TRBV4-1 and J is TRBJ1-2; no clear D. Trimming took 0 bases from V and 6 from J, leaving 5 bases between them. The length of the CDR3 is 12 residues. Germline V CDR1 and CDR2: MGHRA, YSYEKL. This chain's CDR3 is CASSQDGDGYTF. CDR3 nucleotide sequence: TGCGCCAGCAGCCAAGATGGGGATGGCTACACCTTC.

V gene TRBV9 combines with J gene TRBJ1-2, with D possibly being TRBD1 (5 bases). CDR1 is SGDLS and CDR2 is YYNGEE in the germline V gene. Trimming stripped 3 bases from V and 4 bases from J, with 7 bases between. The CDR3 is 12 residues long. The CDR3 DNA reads TGTGCCAGCAGCGCGACAGTCTATGGCTACACCTTC. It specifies CASSATVYGYTF.

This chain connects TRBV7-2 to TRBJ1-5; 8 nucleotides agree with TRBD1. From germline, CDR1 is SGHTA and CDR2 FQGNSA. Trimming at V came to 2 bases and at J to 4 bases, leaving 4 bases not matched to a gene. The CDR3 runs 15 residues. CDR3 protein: CASSLRQGANQPQHF. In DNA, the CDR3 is TGTGCCAGCAGCTTACGGCAGGGGGCTAATCAGCCCCAGCATTTT.

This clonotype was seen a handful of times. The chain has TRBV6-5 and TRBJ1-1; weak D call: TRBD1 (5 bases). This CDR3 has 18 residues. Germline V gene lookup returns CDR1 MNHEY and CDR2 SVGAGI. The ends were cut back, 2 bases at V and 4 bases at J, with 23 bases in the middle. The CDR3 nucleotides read TGTGCCAGCAGTTACGTGGCAGTCTGGGGGGTGAGTCCCACTGAAGCTTTCTTT. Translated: CASSYVAVWGVSPTEAFF.

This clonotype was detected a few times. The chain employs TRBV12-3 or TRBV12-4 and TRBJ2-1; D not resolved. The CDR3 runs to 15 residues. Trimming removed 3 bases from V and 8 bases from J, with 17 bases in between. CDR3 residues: CASSFGPESLHEQFF. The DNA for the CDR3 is TGTGCCAGCAGTTTCGGACCCGAATCACTCCATGAGCAGTTCTTC.

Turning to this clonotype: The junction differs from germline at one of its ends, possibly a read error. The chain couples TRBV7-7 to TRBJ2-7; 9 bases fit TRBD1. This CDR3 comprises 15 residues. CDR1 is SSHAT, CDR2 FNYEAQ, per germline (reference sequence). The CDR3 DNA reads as TGTGCTAGCAGCTTAGGGACAGGGCCGGACTACGAGCAGTACTTC. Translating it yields CASSLGTGPDYEQYF.

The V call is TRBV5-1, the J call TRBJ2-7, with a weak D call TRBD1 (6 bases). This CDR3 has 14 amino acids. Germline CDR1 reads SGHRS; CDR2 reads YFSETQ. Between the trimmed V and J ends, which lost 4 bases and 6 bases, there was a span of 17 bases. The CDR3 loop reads CASSRFQGNSEQYF. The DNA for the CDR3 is TGCGCCAGCAGCCGGTTCCAGGGGAATAGCGAGCAGTACTTC.

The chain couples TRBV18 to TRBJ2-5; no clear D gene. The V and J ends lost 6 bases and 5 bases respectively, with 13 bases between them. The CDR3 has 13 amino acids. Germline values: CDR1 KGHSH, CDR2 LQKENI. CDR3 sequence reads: CASSQRAGETQYF. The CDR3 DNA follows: TGTGCCAGCTCGCAAAGAGCCGGCGAGACCCAGTACTTC.

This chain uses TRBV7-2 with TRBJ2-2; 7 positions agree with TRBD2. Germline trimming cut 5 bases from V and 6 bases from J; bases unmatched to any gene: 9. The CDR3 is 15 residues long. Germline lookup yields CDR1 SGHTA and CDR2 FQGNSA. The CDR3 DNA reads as TGTGCCAGCAGCCCCGGGGGGTTGAGGGCCGGGGAGCTGTTTTTT. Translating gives CASSPGGLRAGELFF.